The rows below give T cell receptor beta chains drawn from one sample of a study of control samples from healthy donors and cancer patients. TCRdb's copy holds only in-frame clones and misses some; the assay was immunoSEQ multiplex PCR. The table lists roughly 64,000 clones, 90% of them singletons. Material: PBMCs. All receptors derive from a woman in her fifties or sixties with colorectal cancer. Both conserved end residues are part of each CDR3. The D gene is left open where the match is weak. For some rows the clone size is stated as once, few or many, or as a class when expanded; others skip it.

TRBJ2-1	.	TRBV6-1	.	CASSEVARSYNEQFF	TGTGCCAGCAGTGAAGTAGCTCGCTCCTACAATGAGCAGTTCTTC
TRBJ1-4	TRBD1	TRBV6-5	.	CASSYRGQGRWEKLFF	TGTGCCAGCAGTTACCGCGGACAGGGTCGTTGGGAAAAACTGTTTTTT
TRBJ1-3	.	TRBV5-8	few	CASRSDGIPGNTIYF	TGTGCCAGCAGATCGGACGGGATCCCTGGAAACACCATATATTTT
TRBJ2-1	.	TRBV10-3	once	CAISVGDEQFF	TGTGCCATCAGTGTGGGTGATGAGCAGTTCTTC
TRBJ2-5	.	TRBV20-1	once	CSARVSKTQYF	TGCAGTGCTAGGGTATCGAAGACCCAGTACTTC
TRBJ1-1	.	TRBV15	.	CATSRVTFPGVTEAFF	TGTGCCACCAGCAGAGTGACGTTTCCAGGGGTCACTGAAGCTTTCTTT
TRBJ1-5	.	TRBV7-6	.	CASSGSGGNQPQHF	TGTGCCAGCTCTGGGAGTGGGGGCAATCAGCCCCAGCATTTT
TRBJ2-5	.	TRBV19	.	CASSIGQRLQETQYF	TGTGCCAGTAGTATAGGCCAGCGGCTGCAAGAGACCCAGTACTTC
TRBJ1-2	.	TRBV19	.	CASSIGSSDYGYTF	TGTGCCAGTAGTATAGGATCTTCGGACTATGGCTACACCTTC
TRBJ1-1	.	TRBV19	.	CASSLSTANTEAFF	TGTGCCAGTAGTCTCTCGACAGCGAACACTGAAGCTTTCTTT
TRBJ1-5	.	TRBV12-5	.	CASGLVMGVRSNQPQHF	TGTGCTAGTGGTTTGGTAATGGGGGTGAGGAGCAATCAGCCCCAGCATTTT
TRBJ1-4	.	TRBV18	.	CASSDFTGNEKLFF	TGTGCCAGCTCAGACTTTACAGGGAATGAAAAACTGTTTTTT
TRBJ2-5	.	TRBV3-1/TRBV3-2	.	CASSHGFQETQYF	TGTGCCAGCAGCCACGGGTTCCAAGAGACCCAGTACTTC
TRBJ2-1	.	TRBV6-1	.	CASSEARQGGQFF	TGTGCCAGCAGTGAAGCGCGTCAGGGTGGGCAGTTCTTC
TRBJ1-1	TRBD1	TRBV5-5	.	CASSLTGDIRRVTEAFF	TGTGCCAGCAGCTTAACAGGGGACATTCGTCGTGTCACTGAAGCTTTCTTT
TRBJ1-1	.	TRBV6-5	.	CASSWWMNTEAFF	TGTGCCAGCAGTTGGTGGATGAACACTGAAGCTTTCTTT
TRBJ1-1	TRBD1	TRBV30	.	CAWSQGVPDGEAFF	TGTGCCTGGAGCCAGGGGGTACCGGACGGTGAAGCTTTCTTT
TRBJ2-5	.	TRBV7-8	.	CASSLVIPTVMETQYF	TGTGCCAGCAGCTTAGTTATACCGACGGTGATGGAGACCCAGTACTTC
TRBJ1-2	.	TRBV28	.	CASSLSGASRMENYGYTF	TGTGCCAGCAGTTTATCTGGGGCTTCAAGGATGGAGAACTATGGCTACACCTTC
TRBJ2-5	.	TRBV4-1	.	CASSQRISKETQYF	TGCGCCAGCAGCCAACGTATATCGAAAGAGACCCAGTACTTC
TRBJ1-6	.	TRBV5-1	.	CASSREGVISPLHF	TGCGCCAGCAGCAGAGAAGGGGTTATTTCACCCCTCCACTTT
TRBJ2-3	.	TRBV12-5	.	CASGLIRRVADTQYF	TGTGCTAGTGGTTTGATACGGAGGGTGGCAGATACGCAGTATTTT
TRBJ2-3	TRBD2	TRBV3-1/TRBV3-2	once	CASSHGLAGETSTDTQYF	TGTGCCAGCAGCCACGGACTAGCGGGGGAGACTAGCACAGATACGCAGTATTTT
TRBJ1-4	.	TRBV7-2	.	CASSFGGGGFEKLFF	TGTGCCAGCAGCTTCGGAGGAGGAGGGTTTGAAAAACTGTTTTTT
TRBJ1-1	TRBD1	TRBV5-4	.	CASSSRQGAGFTEAFF	TGTGCCAGCAGCTCACGACAGGGGGCCGGGTTCACTGAAGCTTTCTTT
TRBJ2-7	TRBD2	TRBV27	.	CASSPGGYEQYF	TGTGCCAGCAGTCCGGGGGGGTACGAGCAGTACTTC
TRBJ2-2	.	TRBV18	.	CASSQRAGPSTGELFF	TGTGCCAGCTCACAGAGGGCGGGGCCAAGCACCGGGGAGCTGTTTTTT
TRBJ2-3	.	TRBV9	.	CASSVEGGRITDTQYF	TGTGCCAGCAGCGTAGAGGGGGGGCGGATCACAGATACGCAGTATTTT
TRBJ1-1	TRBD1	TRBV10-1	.	CASSESRQGPEAFF	TGCGCCAGCAGTGAGTCTCGACAGGGTCCTGAAGCTTTCTTT
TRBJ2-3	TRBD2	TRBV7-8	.	CASSLAGTSGADTQYF	TGTGCCAGCAGCTTAGCTGGGACTAGCGGGGCGGATACGCAGTATTTT